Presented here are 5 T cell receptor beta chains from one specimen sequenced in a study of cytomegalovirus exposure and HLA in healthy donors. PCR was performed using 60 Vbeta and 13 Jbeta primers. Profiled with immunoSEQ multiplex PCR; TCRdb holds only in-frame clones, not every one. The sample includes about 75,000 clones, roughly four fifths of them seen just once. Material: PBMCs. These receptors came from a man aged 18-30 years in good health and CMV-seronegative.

The CDR3 DNA follows: TGCGCCAGCAGCTTGGTTCCGGGAGGGGTGACTGAAGCTTTCTTT. Its translation is CASSLVPGGVTEAFF. This sequence joins TRBV5-1 and TRBJ1-1; tentative D call: TRBD1 (5 bases). The CDR3 is 15 residues long. V lost 0 bases and J 5 bases, leaving 14 bases between the germline ends. CDR1 is SGHRS and CDR2 is YFSETQ in the germline V gene.

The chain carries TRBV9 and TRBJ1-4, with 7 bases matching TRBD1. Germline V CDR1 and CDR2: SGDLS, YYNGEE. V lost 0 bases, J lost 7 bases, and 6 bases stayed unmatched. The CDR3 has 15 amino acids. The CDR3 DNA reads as TGTGCCAGCAGCGTAGAGGCAGCAGGGGGTGAAAAACTGTTTTTT. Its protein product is CASSVEAAGGEKLFF.

CDR3 amino acids: CASSPGQQYEQYF. CDR3 bases: TGTGCCAGCAGCCCGGGACAGCAATACGAGCAGTACTTC. V is TRBV28 and J is TRBJ2-7; 7 nucleotides match TRBD1. Trimming removed 6 bases from V and 4 bases from J; junction bases left unmatched: 6. The CDR3 is 13 residues long. Per germline, CDR1 MDHEN and CDR2 SYDVKM.

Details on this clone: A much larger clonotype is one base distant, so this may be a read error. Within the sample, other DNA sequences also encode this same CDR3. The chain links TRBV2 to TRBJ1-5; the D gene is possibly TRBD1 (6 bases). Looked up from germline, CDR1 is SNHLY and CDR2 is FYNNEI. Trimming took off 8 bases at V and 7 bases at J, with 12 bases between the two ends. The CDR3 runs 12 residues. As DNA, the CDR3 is TGTGCCAGCTCACAGGGTTCGCAGCCCCAGCATTTT. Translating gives CASSQGSQPQHF. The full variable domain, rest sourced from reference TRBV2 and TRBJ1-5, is EPEVTQTPSHQVTQMGQEVILRCVPISNHLYFYWYRQILGQKVEFLVSFYNNEISEKSEIFDDQFSVERPDGSNFTLKIRSTKLEDSAMYFCASSQGSQPQHFGDGTRLSIL.

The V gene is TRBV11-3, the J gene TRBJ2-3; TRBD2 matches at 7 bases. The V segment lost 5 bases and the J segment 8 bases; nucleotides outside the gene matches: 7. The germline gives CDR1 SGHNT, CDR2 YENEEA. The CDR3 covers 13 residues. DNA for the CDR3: TGTGCCAGCAGCCGGGCGGGGGAGCCTACGCAGTATTTT. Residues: CASSRAGEPTQYF.